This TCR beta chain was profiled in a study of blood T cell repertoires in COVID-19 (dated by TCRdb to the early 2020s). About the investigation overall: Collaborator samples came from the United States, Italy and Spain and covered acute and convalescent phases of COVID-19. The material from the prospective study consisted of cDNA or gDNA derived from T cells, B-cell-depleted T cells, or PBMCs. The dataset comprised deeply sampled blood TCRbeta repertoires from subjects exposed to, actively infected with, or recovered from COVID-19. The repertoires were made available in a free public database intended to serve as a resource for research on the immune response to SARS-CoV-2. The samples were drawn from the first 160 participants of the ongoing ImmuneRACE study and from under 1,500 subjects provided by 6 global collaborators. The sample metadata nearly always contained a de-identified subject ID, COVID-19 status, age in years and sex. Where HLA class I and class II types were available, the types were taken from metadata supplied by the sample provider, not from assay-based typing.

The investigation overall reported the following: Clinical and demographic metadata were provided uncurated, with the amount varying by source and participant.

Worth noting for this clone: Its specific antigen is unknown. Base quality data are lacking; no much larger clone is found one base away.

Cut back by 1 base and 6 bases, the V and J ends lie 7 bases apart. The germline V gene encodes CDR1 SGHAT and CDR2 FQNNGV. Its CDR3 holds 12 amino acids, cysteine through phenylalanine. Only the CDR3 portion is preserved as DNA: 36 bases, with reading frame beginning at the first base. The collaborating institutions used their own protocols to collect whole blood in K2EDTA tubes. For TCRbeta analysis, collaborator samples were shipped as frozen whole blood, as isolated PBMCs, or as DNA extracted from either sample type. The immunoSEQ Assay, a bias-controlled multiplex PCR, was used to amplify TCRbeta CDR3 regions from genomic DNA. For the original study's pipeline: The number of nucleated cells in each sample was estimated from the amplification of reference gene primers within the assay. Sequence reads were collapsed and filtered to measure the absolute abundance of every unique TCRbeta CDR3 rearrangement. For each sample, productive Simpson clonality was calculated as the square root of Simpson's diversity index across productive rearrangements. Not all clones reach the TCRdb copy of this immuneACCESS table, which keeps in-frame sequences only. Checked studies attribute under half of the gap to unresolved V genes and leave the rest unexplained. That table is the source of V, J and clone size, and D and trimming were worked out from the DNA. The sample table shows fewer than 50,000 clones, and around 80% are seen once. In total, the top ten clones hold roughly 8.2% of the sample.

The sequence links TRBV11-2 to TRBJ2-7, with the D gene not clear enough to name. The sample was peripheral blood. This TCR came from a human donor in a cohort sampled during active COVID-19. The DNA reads TGTGCCAGCAGCTTAGGGGCTCTCGAGCAGTACTTC. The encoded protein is CASSLGALEQYF.